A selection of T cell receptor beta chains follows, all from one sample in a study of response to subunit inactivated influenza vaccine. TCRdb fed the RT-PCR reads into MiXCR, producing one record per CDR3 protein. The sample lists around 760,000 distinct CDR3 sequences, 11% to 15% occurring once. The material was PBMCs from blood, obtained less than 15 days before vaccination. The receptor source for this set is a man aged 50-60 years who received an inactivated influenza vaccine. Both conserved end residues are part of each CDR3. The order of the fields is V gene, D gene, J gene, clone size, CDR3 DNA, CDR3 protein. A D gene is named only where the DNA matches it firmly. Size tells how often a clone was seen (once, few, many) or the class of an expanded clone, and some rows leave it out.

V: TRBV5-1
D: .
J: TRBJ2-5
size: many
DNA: TGCGCCAGCAGCTTGGACAGGCCACAAGAGACCCAGTACTTC
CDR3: CASSLDRPQETQYF

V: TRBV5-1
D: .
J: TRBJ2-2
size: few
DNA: TGCGCCAGTAAGGGGGAACCGAACACCGGGGAGCTGTTTTTT
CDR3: CASKGEPNTGELFF

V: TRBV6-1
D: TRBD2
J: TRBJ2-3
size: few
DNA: TGTGCCAGCAGTCGACTAGCGGGGGGGTTAGATACGCAGTATTTT
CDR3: CASSRLAGGLDTQYF

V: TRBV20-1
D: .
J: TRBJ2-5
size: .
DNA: TGCAGTGCTAGCTCCAGTCGAGGCGCGTATTGGTACCAAGAGACCCAGTACTTC
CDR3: CSASSSRGAYWYQETQYF

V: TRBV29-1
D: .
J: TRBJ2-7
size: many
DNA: TGCAGCGTTGGGGGCGCCGAGCAGTACTTC
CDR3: CSVGGAEQYF

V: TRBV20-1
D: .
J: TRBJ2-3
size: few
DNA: TGCAGTGCTAAGTGGACGATCGGGGGTACGCAGTATTTT
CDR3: CSAKWTIGGTQYF

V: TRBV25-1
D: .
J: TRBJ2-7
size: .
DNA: TGTGCCAGCAGTGATAGTGGGAACAGGGTGCCAAGCGAGCAGTACTTC
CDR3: CASSDSGNRVPSEQYF

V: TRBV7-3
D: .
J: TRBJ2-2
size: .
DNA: TGTGCCAGCAGCTTCTCATTTGTGCCTGGGGAGCTGTTTTTT
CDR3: CASSFSFVPGELFF

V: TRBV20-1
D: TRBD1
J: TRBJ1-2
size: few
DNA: TGCAGTGCCCCCCGGACAGGGGCTGAATATGGCTACACCTTC
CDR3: CSAPRTGAEYGYTF

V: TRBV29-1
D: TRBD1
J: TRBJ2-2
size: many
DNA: TGCAGCGCCGGACAGGGGGCAAACACCGGGGAGCTGTTTTTT
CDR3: CSAGQGANTGELFF

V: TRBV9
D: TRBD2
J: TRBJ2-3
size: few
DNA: TGTGCCAGCAGCGTAGAAGCGGGGACCCGCACAGATACGCAGTATTTT
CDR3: CASSVEAGTRTDTQYF

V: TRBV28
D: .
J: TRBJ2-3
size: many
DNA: TGTGCCAGCAGACAACCGGGAAGAAGAACAGATACGCAGTATTTT
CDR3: CASRQPGRRTDTQYF

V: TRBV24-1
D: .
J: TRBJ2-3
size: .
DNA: TGTGCCACCGCGGGGACAGCCACAGATACGCAGTATTTT
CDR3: CATAGTATDTQYF

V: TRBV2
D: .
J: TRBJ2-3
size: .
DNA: TGTGCCAGCAGTTTAGGACCCCTATTCGCGGTGAACACAGATACGCAGTATTTT
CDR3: CASSLGPLFAVNTDTQYF

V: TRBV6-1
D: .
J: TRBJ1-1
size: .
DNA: TGTGCCAGCAGCCCAGAGCTCTTGAACACTGAAGCTTTCTTT
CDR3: CASSPELLNTEAFF

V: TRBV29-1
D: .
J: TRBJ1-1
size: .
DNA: TGCAGCGTGGACAGAGATCTTGAAGCTTTCTTT
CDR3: CSVDRDLEAFF

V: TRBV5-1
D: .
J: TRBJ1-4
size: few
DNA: TGCGCCAGCAGCGACATGATGGGGGAAAAACTGTTTTTT
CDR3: CASSDMMGEKLFF

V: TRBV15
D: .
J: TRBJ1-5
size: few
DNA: TGTGCCACCAGCAGGGAAGAGGGGGGCGGTCAGCCCCAGCATTTT
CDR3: CATSREEGGGQPQHF

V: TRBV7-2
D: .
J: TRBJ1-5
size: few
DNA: TGTGCCAGCAGCTTAGCTTGGCAAGGCGGTCAGCCCCAGCATTTT
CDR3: CASSLAWQGGQPQHF

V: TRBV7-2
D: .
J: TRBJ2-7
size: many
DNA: TGTGCCAGCAGCTTGAACAGTCCCTACGAGCAGTACTTC
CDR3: CASSLNSPYEQYF